Listed below are T cell receptor beta chains from one sample, sequenced in a study of post-analysis software for immune sequencing data. TCRdb re-called the PCR reads through MiXCR, storing one row per CDR3 protein. The sample has about half a million distinct CDR3 sequences; approximately 34% are singletons. Sequencing used blood. All receptors come from a girl younger than 18 with multiple sclerosis. CDR3s include the opening cysteine and the closing phenylalanine or tryptophan. Each record gives: V gene, D gene, clone size, J gene, CDR3 DNA, CDR3 protein. D genes are given only for firm matches. A clone size is listed for some rows: how often the clone was seen (once, few, many), or a class if it is expanded.

V gene: TRBV7-3; D gene: TRBD1; clone size: NA; J gene: TRBJ2-6; CDR3 DNA: TGTGCCGGCAGCTTAGACAGGGGTGGGGCCAACGTCCTGACTTTC; CDR3 protein: CAGSLDRGGANVLTF
V gene: TRBV20-1; D gene: TRBD2; clone size: many; J gene: TRBJ2-5; CDR3 DNA: TGCAGTGCCTCGGGGGGGCGAGAGACCCAGTACTTC; CDR3 protein: CSASGGRETQYF
V gene: TRBV7-9; D gene: NA; clone size: NA; J gene: TRBJ1-2; CDR3 DNA: TGTGCCAGCAGCCCATCATCAGCTTACTATGGCTACACCTTC; CDR3 protein: CASSPSSAYYGYTF
V gene: TRBV28; D gene: TRBD1; clone size: few; J gene: TRBJ2-4; CDR3 DNA: TGTGCCAGCAGTTTACCCGGACAGGGGTCGGGGGCCAAAAACATTCAGTACTTC; CDR3 protein: CASSLPGQGSGAKNIQYF
V gene: TRBV3-1; D gene: NA; clone size: NA; J gene: TRBJ1-1; CDR3 DNA: TGTGCCAGCAGCCCCGACGGGGGAAACCTCCGAGCTTTCTTT; CDR3 protein: CASSPDGGNLRAFF
V gene: TRBV18; D gene: NA; clone size: NA; J gene: TRBJ2-3; CDR3 DNA: TGTGCCAGCTCACCGCTAGTGGGAGCGGGAGATACGCAGTATTTT; CDR3 protein: CASSPLVGAGDTQYF
V gene: TRBV11-2; D gene: TRBD1; clone size: few; J gene: TRBJ1-6; CDR3 DNA: TGTGCCAGCAGCGCCCGGACAGGAGAAAATTCACCCCTCCACTTT; CDR3 protein: CASSARTGENSPLHF
V gene: TRBV29-1; D gene: NA; clone size: NA; J gene: TRBJ2-2; CDR3 DNA: TGCAGCGCCCTGACCGGGGAGCTGTTTTTT; CDR3 protein: CSALTGELFF
V gene: TRBV5-6; D gene: NA; clone size: NA; J gene: TRBJ2-5; CDR3 DNA: TGTACCAGCAGCTTGGTTGGCAGGCACCAAGAGACCCAGTACTTC; CDR3 protein: CTSSLVGRHQETQYF
V gene: TRBV28; D gene: TRBD1; clone size: NA; J gene: TRBJ2-7; CDR3 DNA: TGTGCCAGCAGTTCAGGACAGGGGAGCGCTGAGCAGTACTTC; CDR3 protein: CASSSGQGSAEQYF
V gene: TRBV20-1; D gene: NA; clone size: NA; J gene: TRBJ2-7; CDR3 DNA: TGCAGTGCGGTTAATAGGGGGATTCACGAGCAGTACTTC; CDR3 protein: CSAVNRGIHEQYF
V gene: TRBV27; D gene: NA; clone size: NA; J gene: TRBJ2-7; CDR3 DNA: TGTGCCAGCAGCTTAACCCCCACACAGGGTTACGAGCAGTACTTC; CDR3 protein: CASSLTPTQGYEQYF
V gene: TRBV29-1; D gene: NA; clone size: NA; J gene: TRBJ1-1; CDR3 DNA: TGCAGCGTTGCGCTTCAGGAGGACACTGAAGCTTTCTTT; CDR3 protein: CSVALQEDTEAFF
V gene: TRBV20-1; D gene: TRBD1; clone size: NA; J gene: TRBJ1-6; CDR3 DNA: TGCAGTGTTGACTTGGACAGGGCGGGCGATTCACCCCTCCACTTT; CDR3 protein: CSVDLDRAGDSPLHF
V gene: TRBV21-1; D gene: NA; clone size: NA; J gene: TRBJ2-7; CDR3 DNA: TGTGCCAGCAGCAAAGGGCGCGGGGAGGGCTACGAGCAGTACTTC; CDR3 protein: CASSKGRGEGYEQYF
V gene: TRBV24-1; D gene: TRBD1; clone size: few; J gene: TRBJ2-1; CDR3 DNA: TGTGCCATAGGATCCGGGACAGGTTTAAATGAGCAGTTCTTC; CDR3 protein: CAIGSGTGLNEQFF